This T cell receptor beta chain emerged from a study of blood T cell repertoires in COVID-19. Across the study: Sample material is recorded as cDNA or gDNA derived from T cells, B-cell-depleted T cells, or PBMCs.

Per the study methods: Reference gene primer amplification gave estimated nucleated cell counts. Profiled with immunoSEQ multiplex PCR; TCRdb holds only in-frame clones, not every one. The V and J calls and clone size were taken over from that table, and D and trimming were inferred from the DNA. The sample has tens of thousands of clones, about 89% seen once. The sequenced sample consisted of peripheral blood. This TCR was sampled from a man between 65 and 85 years old with active or convalescent COVID-19.

The CDR3 here is CASSPPAGPGELFF. The CDR3 DNA reads as TGTGCCAGCAGCCCCCCGGCGGGGCCCGGGGAGCTGTTTTTT. V usage is TRBV9 and J usage is TRBJ2-2; weak D call: TRBD2 (6 bases). Trimming removed 4 bases at V and 6 bases at J, with 13 bases between. The CDR3 consists of 14 residues. Germline CDR1 is SGDLS and CDR2 is YYNGEE.